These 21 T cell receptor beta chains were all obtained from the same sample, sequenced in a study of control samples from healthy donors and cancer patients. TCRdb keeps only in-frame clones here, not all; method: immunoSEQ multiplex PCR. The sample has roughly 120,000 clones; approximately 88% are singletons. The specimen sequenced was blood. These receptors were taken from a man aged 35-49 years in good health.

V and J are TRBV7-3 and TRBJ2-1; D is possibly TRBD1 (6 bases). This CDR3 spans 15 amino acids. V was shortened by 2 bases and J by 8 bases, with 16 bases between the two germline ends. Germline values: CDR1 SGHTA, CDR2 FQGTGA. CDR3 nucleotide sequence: TGTGCCAGCAGCTTACAGGGGTCTGTCTATGATGAGCAGTTCTTC. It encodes CASSLQGSVYDEQFF.

The CDR3 sequence is CASSYPTGNEDEPQHF. The CDR3 DNA is TGTGCCAGCAGTTACCCGACAGGGAATGAGGATGAGCCCCAGCATTTT. The chain combines TRBV6-2 or TRBV6-3 with TRBJ1-5; 7 bases map to TRBD1. CDR3 size: 16 residues. V lost 2 bases and J lost 8; bases outside the gene matches: 12. Germline CDR1 MNHEY, CDR2 SVGEGT.

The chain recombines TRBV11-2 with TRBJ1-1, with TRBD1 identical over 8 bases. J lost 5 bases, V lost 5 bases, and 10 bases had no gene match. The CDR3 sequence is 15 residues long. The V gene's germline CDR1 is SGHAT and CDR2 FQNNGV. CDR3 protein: CASSLSRTGRTEAFF. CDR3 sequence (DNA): TGTGCCAGCAGCCTAAGCCGGACAGGGCGAACTGAAGCTTTCTTT.

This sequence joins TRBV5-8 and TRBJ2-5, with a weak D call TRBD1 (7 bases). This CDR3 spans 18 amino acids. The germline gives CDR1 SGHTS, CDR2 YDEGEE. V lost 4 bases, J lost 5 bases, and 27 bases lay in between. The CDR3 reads CASSPGQNSGRLGETQYF. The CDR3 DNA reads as TGTGCCAGCAGCCCGGGACAGAATAGCGGTCGGCTAGGGGAGACCCAGTACTTC.

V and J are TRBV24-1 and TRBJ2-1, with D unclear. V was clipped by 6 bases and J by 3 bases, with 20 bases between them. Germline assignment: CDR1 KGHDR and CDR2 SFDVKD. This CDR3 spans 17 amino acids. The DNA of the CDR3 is TGTGCCACCAGTTCGGGTCCCTCGGGCGTTTTCTACAATGAGCAGTTCTTC. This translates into CATSSGPSGVFYNEQFF.

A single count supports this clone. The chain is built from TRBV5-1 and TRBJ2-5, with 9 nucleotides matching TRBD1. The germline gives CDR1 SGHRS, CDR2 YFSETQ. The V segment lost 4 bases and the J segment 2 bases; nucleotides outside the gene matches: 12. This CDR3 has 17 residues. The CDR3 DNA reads TGCGCCAGCAGCGTGAGCCGGACAGGGGCCTGGCAAGAGACCCAGTACTTC. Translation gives CASSVSRTGAWQETQYF.

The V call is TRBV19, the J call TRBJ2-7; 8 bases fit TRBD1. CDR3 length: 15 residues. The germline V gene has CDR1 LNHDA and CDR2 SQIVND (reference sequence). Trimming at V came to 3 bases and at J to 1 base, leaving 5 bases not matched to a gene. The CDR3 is CASSMYDRGSYEQYF. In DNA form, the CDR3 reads TGTGCCAGTAGTATGTATGACAGGGGTTCCTACGAGCAGTACTTC.

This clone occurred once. The CDR3: CASSLRRQGGNTEAFF. CDR3 DNA: TGTGCCAGCAGCTTACGAAGACAGGGAGGGAACACTGAAGCTTTCTTT. This chain connects TRBV7-6 to TRBJ1-1, with 7 nucleotides matching TRBD1. CDR3 size: 16 residues. V was clipped by 2 bases and J by 1 base; unmatched bases: 7. Germline assignment: CDR1 SGHVS and CDR2 FNYEAQ.

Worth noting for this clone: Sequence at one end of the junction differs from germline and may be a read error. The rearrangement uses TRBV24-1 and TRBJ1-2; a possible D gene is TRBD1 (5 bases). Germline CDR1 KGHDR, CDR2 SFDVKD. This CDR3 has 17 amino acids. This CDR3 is CATSDLGPSGGYYRYTF. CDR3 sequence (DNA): TGTGCCACCAGTGATCTAGGACCGAGTGGGGGTTACTATCGCTACACCTTC.

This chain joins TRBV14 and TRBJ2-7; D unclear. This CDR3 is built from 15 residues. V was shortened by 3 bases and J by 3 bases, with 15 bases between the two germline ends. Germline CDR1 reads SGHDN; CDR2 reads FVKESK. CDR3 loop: CASSHEHTGIYEQYF. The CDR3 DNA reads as TGTGCCAGCAGCCATGAGCACACTGGTATCTACGAGCAGTACTTC.

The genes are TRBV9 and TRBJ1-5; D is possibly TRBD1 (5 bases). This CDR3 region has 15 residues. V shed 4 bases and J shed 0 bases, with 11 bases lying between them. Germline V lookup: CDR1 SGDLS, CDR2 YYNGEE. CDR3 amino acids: CASSPTGYSNQPQHF. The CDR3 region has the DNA TGTGCCAGCAGCCCTACAGGTTATAGCAATCAGCCCCAGCATTTT.

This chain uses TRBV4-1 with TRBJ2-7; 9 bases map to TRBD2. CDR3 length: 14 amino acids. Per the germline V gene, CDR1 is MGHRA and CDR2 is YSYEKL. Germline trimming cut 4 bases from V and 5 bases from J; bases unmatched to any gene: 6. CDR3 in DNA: TGCGCCAGCAGCCGCGGGGGGGGAGTCGACGAGCAGTACTTC. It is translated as CASSRGGGVDEQYF.

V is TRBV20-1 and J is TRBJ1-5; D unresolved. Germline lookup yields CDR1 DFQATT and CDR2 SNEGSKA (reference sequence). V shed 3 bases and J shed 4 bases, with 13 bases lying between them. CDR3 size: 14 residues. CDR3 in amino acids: CSASTGPSNQPQHF. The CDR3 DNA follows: TGCAGTGCTAGTACCGGGCCATCTAATCAGCCCCAGCATTTT.

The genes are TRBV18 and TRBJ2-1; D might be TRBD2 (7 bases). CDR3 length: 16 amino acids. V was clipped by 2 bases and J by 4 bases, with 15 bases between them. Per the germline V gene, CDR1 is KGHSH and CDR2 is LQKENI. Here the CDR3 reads CASSPVTGRGYNEQFF. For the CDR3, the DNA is TGTGCCAGCTCACCAGTCACAGGGAGGGGATACAATGAGCAGTTCTTC.

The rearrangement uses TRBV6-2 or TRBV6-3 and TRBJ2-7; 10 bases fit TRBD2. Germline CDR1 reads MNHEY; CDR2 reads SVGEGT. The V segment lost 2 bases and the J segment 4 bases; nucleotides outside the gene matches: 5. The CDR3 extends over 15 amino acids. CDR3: CASSYASGGKYEQYF. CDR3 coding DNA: TGTGCCAGCAGTTACGCTAGCGGGGGAAAGTACGAGCAGTACTTC.

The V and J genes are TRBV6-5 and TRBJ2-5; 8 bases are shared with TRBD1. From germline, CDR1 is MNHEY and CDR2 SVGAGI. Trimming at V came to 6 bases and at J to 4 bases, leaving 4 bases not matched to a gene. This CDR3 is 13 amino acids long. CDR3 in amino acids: CASRQGALETQYF. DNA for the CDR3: TGTGCCAGCAGGCAGGGGGCATTAGAGACCCAGTACTTC.

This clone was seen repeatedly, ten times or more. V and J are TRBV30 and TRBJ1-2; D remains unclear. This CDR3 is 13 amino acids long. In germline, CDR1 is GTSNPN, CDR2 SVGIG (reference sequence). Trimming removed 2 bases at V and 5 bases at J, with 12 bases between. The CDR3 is CAWSMDFSYGYTF. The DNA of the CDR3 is TGTGCCTGGAGTATGGATTTTAGTTATGGCTACACCTTC.

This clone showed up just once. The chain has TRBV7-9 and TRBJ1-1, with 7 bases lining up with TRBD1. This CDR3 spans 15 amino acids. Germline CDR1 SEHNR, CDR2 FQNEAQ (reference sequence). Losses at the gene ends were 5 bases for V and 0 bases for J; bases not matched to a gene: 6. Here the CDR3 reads CASSQMTGLNTEAFF. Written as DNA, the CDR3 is TGTGCCAGCAGCCAAATGACAGGGTTGAACACTGAAGCTTTCTTT.

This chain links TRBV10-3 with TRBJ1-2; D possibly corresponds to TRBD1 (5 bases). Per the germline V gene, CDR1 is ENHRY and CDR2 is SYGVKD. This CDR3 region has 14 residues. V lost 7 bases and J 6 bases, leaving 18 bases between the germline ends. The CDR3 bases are TGTGCCATCACCAGAGAGGGGTTCGCGGATGGCTACACCTTC. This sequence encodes CAITREGFADGYTF.

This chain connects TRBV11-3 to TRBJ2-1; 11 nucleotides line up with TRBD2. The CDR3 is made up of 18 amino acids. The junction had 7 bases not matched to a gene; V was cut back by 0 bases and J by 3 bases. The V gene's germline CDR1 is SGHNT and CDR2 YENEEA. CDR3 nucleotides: TGTGCCAGCAGCTTAGACCCTAGCGGGGGGTCCCACTACAATGAGCAGTTCTTC. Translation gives CASSLDPSGGSHYNEQFF.

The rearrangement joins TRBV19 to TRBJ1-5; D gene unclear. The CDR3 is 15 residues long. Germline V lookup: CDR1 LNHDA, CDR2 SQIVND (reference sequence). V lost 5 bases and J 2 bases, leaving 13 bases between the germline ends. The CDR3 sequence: CASSPDTYGNQPQHF. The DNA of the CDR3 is TGTGCCAGTAGTCCTGACACCTATGGCAATCAGCCCCAGCATTTT.